This TCR beta chain was retrieved from a study of PD-1 blockade in mismatch repair-deficient tumors. Using immunoSEQ multiplex PCR, the repertoire was profiled, and TCRdb retains in-frame clones only, with some absent. Among about 79,000 clones, more than 80% were seen once, and the ten largest hold about 6%. J was trimmed by 14 bases and V by 5 bases; bases with no gene match: 12. Germline V CDR1 and CDR2: SGHNT, YENEEA. The CDR3 has 13 residues. The specimen was peripheral blood, collected 44 weeks after starting pembrolizumab. The origin of this receptor is an adult with mismatch repair-deficient cancer. This sequence joins TRBV11-3 and TRBJ2-1, with TRBD2 matching over 7 bases. The CDR3 here is CASSPSRAGVEFF. CDR3 nucleotide sequence: TGTGCCAGCAGCCCGAGCAGGGCGGGAGTTGAGTTCTTC.